This TCR beta chain was sequenced for a study of CD8 T cells in Susac syndrome. This CDR3 region has 15 residues. The germline V and J ends were trimmed by 0 bases and 3 bases, with 11 bases remaining between them. Germline-derived CDR1 and CDR2 are LGHNA and YSLEER. From blood CD8+ and CD4+ T cells, TCR beta sequences were generated. The patients who served as multiple sclerosis controls were treatment-naive and had stable or active relapsing-remitting disease that fulfilled the revised McDonald criteria. Negative isolation yielded CD8+ and CD4+ T cells; FACS enriched TEMRA cells. RNA, at about 0.45 to 1 ug, was reverse transcribed with random hexamers. The immunoSEQ assay covered 54 Vbeta and 13 Jbeta segments for CDR3. TCRdb ran MiXCR on the immunoSEQ multiplex PCR reads and lists one entry per CDR3 protein. The sample consists of about 300,000 distinct CDR3 sequences, roughly 85% of them appearing once.

Sample: CD8+ T cells from PBMCs. The rearrangement uses TRBV4-3 and TRBJ1-2; the D gene is possibly TRBD1 (6 bases). This clonotype was sampled from a human donor with multiple sclerosis. Here the CDR3 DNA reads TGCGCCAGCAGCCAAGAATCAGGGGAACACTATGGCTACACCTTC. This translates into CASSQESGEHYGYTF.